This T cell receptor (beta chain) is drawn from a study of T cell repertoires in aging, cancer and after chemotherapy (dated by TCRdb to the late 2010s). For context, the study as a whole: Donors were distributed across six age groups ranging from 30 or younger to 70 or older, with at least three individuals included per group. Control TCR repertoires from healthy donors were recorded over several months to years, and clear clonal overlap was observed across re-sampling. The full dataset contained some 8.7 million TCR reads. A cohort of 220 or so cancer patients (more than 90 with hematological and approximately 120 with solid cancers) was assembled, and approximately 99 healthy donors were included as a reference group. To examine immunoaging and T cell reconstitution after chemotherapy, the study profiled TCR beta repertoires in peripheral blood from healthy donors and cancer patients.

Rearranged TRB sequences spanning V, D and J segments were amplified in a multiplex touch-down PCR with a mixed TRB-A/B primer pool. Illumina adapters and sample indices were attached to the amplicons in two consecutive PCR reactions using Phusion HS II polymerase. After gel purification with the NucleoSpin Gel and PCR Clean-up kit, the amplicons were checked using Qubit and an Agilent 2100 Bioanalyzer. The libraries were sequenced on an Illumina MiSeq with 600-cycle, single-indexed, paired-end runs. Per the original workflow: TRB sequences were processed with MiXCR versions 2.12 and 3.0.5. Each unique CDR3 nucleotide sequence counted as one clone, and only productive sequences with at least two reads were retained. The repertoire metrics were Shannon diversity, evenness, clonality (defined as one minus evenness), and alpha-parameterized diversity profiles covering alpha 0 to 5. The IGoR algorithm was used to calculate generation probabilities for clones in the paired samples taken before and after chemotherapy. TCRdb trimmed public reads at Q25 via fastp, called clones via MiXCR and kept in-frame beta chains. Under each unique CDR3 protein, matching rows form one entry showing the most common genes and DNA. Here the V and J calls rest on TCRdb's processing, not on the authors' analysis. The table for this sample lists some 10,000 distinct CDR3 sequences; around 40% of them were counted only once. 9.9% of the sample goes to the ten largest clones.

Points the paper makes about the study in general: In healthy donors, the decline in TCR diversity with age was mainly due to loss of richness, whereas in cancer patients loss of evenness also played a role. Median generation probability increased over the chemotherapy interval in both cancer cohorts, suggesting repertoire reconstitution through rebound thymic output. Compared with age-matched healthy donors, untreated patients with hematological or solid cancers had significantly lower TCR diversity and higher clonality in blood. The authors noted that the repertoire data do not allow conclusions about immunological memory after chemotherapy.

Genomic DNA extracted from peripheral blood, rather than sorted cells or RNA, was used as the source for amplification of TCR beta rearrangements. Looking up the germline V gene (reference sequence) yields CDR1 MNHNY and CDR2 SVGAGI. The CDR3, cysteine through phenylalanine, is 16 amino acids long. This entry keeps only the CDR3 DNA: 48 bases, framed from base 1. V lost 2 bases and J lost 0 bases; the stretch between them is 11 bases long. On this clonotype: Its antigen has not been determined. There are no base qualities to consult, and no much larger clone falls within one base.

Material for sequencing was blood. The chain is assembled from TRBV6-6 and TRBJ2-4, with no confidently assigned D gene. The receptor was derived from a human donor in good health. Here is the DNA: TGTGCCAGCAGTTACGGGCGAGGATTAGCCAAAAACATTCAGTACTTC. This sequence encodes CASSYGRGLAKNIQYF.